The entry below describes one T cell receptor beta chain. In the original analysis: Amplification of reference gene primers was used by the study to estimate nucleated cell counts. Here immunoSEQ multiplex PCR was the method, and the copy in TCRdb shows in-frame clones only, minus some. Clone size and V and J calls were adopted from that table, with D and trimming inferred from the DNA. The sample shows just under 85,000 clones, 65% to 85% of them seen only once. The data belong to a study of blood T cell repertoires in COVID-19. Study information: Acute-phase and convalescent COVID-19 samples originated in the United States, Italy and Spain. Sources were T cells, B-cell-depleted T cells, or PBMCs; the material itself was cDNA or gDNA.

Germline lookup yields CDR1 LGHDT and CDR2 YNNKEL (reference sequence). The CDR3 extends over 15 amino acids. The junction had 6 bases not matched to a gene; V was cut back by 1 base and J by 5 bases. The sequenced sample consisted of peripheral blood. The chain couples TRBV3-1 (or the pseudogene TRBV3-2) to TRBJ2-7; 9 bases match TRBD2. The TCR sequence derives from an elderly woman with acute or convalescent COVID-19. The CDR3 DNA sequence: TGTGCCAGCAGCCAAGTGACTAGCGGTGGGGACGAGCAGTACTTC. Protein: CASSQVTSGGDEQYF.